A single sample gave rise to the 6 T cell receptor beta chains below, sequenced in a study of blood T cell repertoires in COVID-19. This table comes from immunoSEQ multiplex PCR, and its TCRdb copy is limited to in-frame clones, with some not included. The table includes about 260,000 clones, about 87% detected once. The sequenced sample was peripheral blood. Source of these receptors: a woman aged 40 to 50 who had recovered from COVID-19.

The chain has TRBV5-6 and TRBJ2-5; 7 bases agree with TRBD1. The germline CDR1 and CDR2 sequences are SGHDT and YYEEEE. The CDR3 is 16 amino acids. V lost 4 bases and J lost 4; bases outside the gene matches: 13. DNA of the CDR3: TGTGCCAGCAGCACGGGGACAGCTTCGACGGGAGAGACCCAGTACTTC. Its translation: CASSTGTASTGETQYF.

This clone was found once. V is TRBV19 and J is TRBJ1-2, with 7 bases aligning to TRBD1. This CDR3 spans 14 amino acids. Per germline, CDR1 LNHDA and CDR2 SQIVND (reference sequence). After removal of 5 bases from V and 1 base from J, the junction contained 4 bases not matched to a gene. The CDR3 is CASSAPGGNYGYTF. As DNA, the CDR3 is TGTGCCAGTAGTGCCCCAGGGGGTAACTATGGCTACACCTTC.

This chain uses TRBV7-7 with TRBJ2-3, with a possible D match to TRBD1 (6 bases). CDR1 SSHAT and CDR2 FNYEAQ come from the germline V gene (reference sequence). The CDR3 totals 12 residues. The V gene lost 5 bases and the J gene lost 6 bases, with 9 bases spanning the gap. CDR3 protein: CASSAQGDTQYF. The CDR3 bases are TGTGCCAGCAGCGCGCAGGGGGATACGCAGTATTTT. The full variable domain, with the rest looked up from reference TRBV7-7 and TRBJ2-3, is GAGVSQSPRYKVTKRGQDVTLRCDPISSHATLYWYQQALGQGPEFLTYFNYEAQPDKSGLPSDRFSAERPEGSISTLTIQRTEQRDSAMYRCASSAQGDTQYFGPGTRLTVL.

The chain combines TRBV6-5 with TRBJ2-2; D possibly corresponds to TRBD1 (5 bases). V was trimmed by 2 bases and J by 2 bases, leaving 6 bases between them. Per germline, CDR1 MNHEY and CDR2 SVGAGI. CDR3 length: 14 residues. The CDR3 DNA reads as TGTGCCAGCAGTTACGGGGCTAACACCGGGGAGCTGTTTTTT. Its translation is CASSYGANTGELFF.

J is TRBJ2-3 and V is TRBV24-1; D is possibly TRBD2 (6 bases). This CDR3 is built from 16 residues. Trimming pared 4 bases from V and 4 bases from J, leaving 17 bases between. The germline V gene encodes CDR1 KGHDR and CDR2 SFDVKD. The CDR3 region is CATSDAAWGGSDTQYF. The CDR3 bases are TGTGCCACCAGTGACGCGGCGTGGGGAGGATCAGATACGCAGTATTTT.

The rearrangement joins TRBV9 to TRBJ2-7, with TRBD1 identical over 10 bases. CDR3 length: 14 residues. Germline V gene lookup returns CDR1 SGDLS and CDR2 YYNGEE. With V trimmed by 7 bases and J by 2 bases, 6 bases remained unmatched. CDR3 sequence: CASGPGTGAYEQYF. CDR3 coding DNA: TGTGCCAGCGGACCAGGGACAGGGGCCTACGAGCAGTACTTC. Variable domain in full (rest from reference TRBV9 and TRBJ2-7): DSGVTQTPKHLITATGQRVTLRCSPRSGDLSVYWYQQSLDQGLQFLIQYYNGEERAKGNILERFSAQQFPDLHSELNLSSLELGDSALYFCASGPGTGAYEQYFGPGTRLTVT.